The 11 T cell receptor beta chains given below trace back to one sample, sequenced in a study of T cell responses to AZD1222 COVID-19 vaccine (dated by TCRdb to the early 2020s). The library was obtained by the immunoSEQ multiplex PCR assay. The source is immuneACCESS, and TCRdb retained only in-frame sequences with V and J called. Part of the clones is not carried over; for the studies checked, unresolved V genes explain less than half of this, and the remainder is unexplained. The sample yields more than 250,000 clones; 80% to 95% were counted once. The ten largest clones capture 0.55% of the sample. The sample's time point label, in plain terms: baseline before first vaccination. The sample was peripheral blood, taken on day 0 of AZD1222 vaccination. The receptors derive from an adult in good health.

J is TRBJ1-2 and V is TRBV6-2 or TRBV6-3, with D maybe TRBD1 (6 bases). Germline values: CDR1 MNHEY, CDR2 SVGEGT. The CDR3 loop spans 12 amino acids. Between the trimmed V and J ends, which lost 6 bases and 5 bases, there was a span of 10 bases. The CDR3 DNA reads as TGTGCCAGCAGCCAGGGGCCATATGGCTACACCTTC. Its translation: CASSQGPYGYTF.

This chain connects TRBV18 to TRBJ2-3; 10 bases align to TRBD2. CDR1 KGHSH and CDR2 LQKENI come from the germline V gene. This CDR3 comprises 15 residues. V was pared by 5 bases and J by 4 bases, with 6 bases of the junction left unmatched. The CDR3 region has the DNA TGTGCCAGCTCAAGGCAAGCGGGAGGGCCAGATACGCAGTATTTT. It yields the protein CASSRQAGGPDTQYF.

The CDR3 region has the DNA TGTGCCAGCAGCTCGCGGGGGGCTGGGCCCCAGCATTTT. It yields the protein CASSSRGAGPQHF. This sequence joins TRBV7-2 and TRBJ1-5; weak D call: TRBD1 (6 bases). Germline CDR1 and CDR2: SGHTA and FQGNSA. The CDR3 has 13 amino acids. Deletions cut 4 bases from V and 9 bases from J, with 13 bases between.

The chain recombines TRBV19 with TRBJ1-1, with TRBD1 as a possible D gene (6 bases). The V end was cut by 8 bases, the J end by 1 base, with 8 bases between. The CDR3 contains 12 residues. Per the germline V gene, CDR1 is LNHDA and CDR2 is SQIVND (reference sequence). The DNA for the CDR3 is TGTGCCAGTTCACAGGGGAACACTGAAGCTTTCTTT. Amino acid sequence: CASSQGNTEAFF. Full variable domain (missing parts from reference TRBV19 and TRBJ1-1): DGGITQSPKYLFRKEGQNVTLSCEQNLNHDAMYWYRQDPGQGLRLIYYSQIVNDFQKGDIAEGYSVSREKKESFPLTVTSAQKNPTAFYLCASSQGNTEAFFGQGTRLTVV.

Written as DNA, the CDR3 is TGCGCCAGCAGCTTAGGAGGGACAGGGACGGATGAAAAACTGTTTTTT. This sequence encodes CASSLGGTGTDEKLFF. The genes are TRBV5-1 and TRBJ1-4; 9 nucleotides agree with TRBD1. Losses at the gene ends were 2 bases for V and 6 bases for J; bases not matched to a gene: 8. CDR1 and CDR2 from the germline V gene are SGHRS and YFSETQ. CDR3 size: 16 residues.

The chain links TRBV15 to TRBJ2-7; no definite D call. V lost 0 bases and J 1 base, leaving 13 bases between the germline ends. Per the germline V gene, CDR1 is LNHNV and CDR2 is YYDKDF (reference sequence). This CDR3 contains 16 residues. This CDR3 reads CATSRDQRLDSYEQYF. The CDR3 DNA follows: TGTGCCACCAGCAGAGATCAGCGACTCGATTCCTACGAGCAGTACTTC.

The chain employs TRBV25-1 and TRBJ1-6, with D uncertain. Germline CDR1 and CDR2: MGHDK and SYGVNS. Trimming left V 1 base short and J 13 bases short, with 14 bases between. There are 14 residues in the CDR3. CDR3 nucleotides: TGTGCCAGCAGTGAATTGTCGCCCGGAGAGCCCCTCCACTTT. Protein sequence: CASSELSPGEPLHF.

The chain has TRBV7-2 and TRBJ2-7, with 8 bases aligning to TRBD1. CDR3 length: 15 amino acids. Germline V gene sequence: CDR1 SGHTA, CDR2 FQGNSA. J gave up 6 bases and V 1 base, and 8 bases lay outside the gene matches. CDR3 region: CASSLGGTGSAEQYF. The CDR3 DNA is TGTGCCAGCAGCTTAGGAGGGACAGGTTCGGCCGAGCAGTACTTC.

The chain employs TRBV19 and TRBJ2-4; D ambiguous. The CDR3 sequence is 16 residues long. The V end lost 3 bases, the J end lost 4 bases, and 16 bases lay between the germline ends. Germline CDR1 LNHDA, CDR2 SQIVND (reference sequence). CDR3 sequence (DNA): TGTGCCAGTAGTATCAAGGAACAGTTAAGGAAAAACATTCAGTACTTC. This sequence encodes CASSIKEQLRKNIQYF.

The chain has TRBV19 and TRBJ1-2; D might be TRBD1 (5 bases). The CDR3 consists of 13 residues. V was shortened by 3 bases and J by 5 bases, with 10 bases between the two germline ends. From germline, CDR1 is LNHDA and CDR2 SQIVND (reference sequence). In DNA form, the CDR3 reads TGTGCCAGTAGTATGGGCGCAGGGTATGGCTACACCTTC. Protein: CASSMGAGYGYTF.

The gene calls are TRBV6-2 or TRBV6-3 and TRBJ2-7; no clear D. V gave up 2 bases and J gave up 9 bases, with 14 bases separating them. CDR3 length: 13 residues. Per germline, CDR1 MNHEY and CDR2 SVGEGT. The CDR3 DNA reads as TGTGCCAGCAGTTACGGAAGCCGCGGCGGGCAGTACTTC. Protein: CASSYGSRGGQYF.